The 4 T cell receptor beta chains reported below all come from one sample, sequenced in a study of T cell responses to AZD1222 COVID-19 vaccine. Profiled with immunoSEQ multiplex PCR; TCRdb holds only in-frame clones, not every one. In the table there are 90,000 to 130,000 clones, 80% to 95% of which are singletons. Sequences were derived from peripheral blood, sampled 28 days after the second AZD1222 dose. All receptors derive from an adult who received the AZD1222 COVID-19 vaccine.

The chain links TRBV19 to TRBJ2-3, with 8 bases matching TRBD1. Per the germline V gene, CDR1 is LNHDA and CDR2 is SQIVND (reference sequence). CDR3 size: 15 residues. J lost 0 bases, V lost 5 bases, and 4 bases had no gene match. CDR3 amino acids: CASSGQGLSTDTQYF. The CDR3 region has the DNA TGTGCCAGTAGTGGACAGGGATTGAGCACAGATACGCAGTATTTT. The whole variable domain, filled in from reference TRBV19 and TRBJ2-3, reads DGGITQSPKYLFRKEGQNVTLSCEQNLNHDAMYWYRQDPGQGLRLIYYSQIVNDFQKGDIAEGYSVSREKKESFPLTVTSAQKNPTAFYLCASSGQGLSTDTQYFGPGTRLTVL.

This clone was counted a single time. This rearrangement joins TRBV6-2 or TRBV6-3 to TRBJ2-7; 9 nucleotides line up with TRBD1. The germline V gene has CDR1 MNHEY and CDR2 SVGEGT. V shed 1 base and J 2 bases; nucleotides not matched to a gene: 3. The CDR3 runs to 15 residues. The CDR3 spells CASSYLQGAAYEQYF. CDR3 DNA: TGTGCCAGCAGTTACTTACAGGGGGCGGCCTACGAGCAGTACTTC.

This clone was seen just once. The CDR3, as DNA: TGCGCCAGCAGCTTGGTCGGGGGTAGGGACAGGAATTCACCCCTCCACTTT. Translation: CASSLVGGRDRNSPLHF. The gene calls are TRBV5-1 and TRBJ1-6; 8 bases are shared with TRBD1. The CDR3 is 17 amino acids. Germline V CDR1 and CDR2: SGHRS, YFSETQ. Trimming at V came to 0 bases and at J to 7 bases, leaving 9 bases not matched to a gene.

This chain links TRBV6-1 with TRBJ1-1; D may be TRBD1 (6 bases). V dropped 3 bases and J dropped 6 bases, with 26 bases sitting between them. Germline values: CDR1 MNHNS, CDR2 SASEGT. The CDR3 is 18 amino acids. The CDR3 loop reads CASSETLALTGLSSEAFF. For the CDR3, the DNA is TGTGCCAGCAGTGAGACCCTCGCTCTAACAGGGTTATCCTCTGAAGCTTTCTTT.